This TCR beta chain appears in the sequencing data of a study of identical twins. V was pared by 1 base and J by 3 bases, with 13 bases between. CDR1 and CDR2 (germline): SGHVS, FQNEAQ. This CDR3 has 15 amino acids. One entry per CDR3 protein results from TCRdb running MiXCR on the 5' RACE reads. The table shows around 960,000 distinct CDR3 sequences, with 9% to 15% occurring only once. The data also belong to a second study, concerning yellow fever vaccine responses in identical twins.

The sequenced sample consisted of PBMCs. V gene TRBV7-8 combines with J gene TRBJ2-7; D is uncertain. This TCR came from a young woman in good health. CDR3 region: CASSLVSEGIYEQYF. The DNA for the CDR3 is TGTGCCAGCAGCTTAGTTTCAGAAGGGATCTACGAGCAGTACTTC.